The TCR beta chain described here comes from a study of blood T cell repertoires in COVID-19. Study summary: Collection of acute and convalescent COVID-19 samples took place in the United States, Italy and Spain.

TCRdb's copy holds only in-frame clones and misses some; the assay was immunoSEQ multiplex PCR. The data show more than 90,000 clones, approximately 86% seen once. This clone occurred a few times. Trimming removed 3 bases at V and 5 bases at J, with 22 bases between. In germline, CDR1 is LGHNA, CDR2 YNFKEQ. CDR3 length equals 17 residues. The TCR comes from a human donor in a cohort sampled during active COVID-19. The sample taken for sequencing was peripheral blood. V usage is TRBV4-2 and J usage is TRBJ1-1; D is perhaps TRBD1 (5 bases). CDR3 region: CASSQEPRGLRRTEAFF. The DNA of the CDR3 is TGTGCCAGCAGCCAGGAGCCTAGGGGACTCCGGAGGACTGAAGCTTTCTTT.